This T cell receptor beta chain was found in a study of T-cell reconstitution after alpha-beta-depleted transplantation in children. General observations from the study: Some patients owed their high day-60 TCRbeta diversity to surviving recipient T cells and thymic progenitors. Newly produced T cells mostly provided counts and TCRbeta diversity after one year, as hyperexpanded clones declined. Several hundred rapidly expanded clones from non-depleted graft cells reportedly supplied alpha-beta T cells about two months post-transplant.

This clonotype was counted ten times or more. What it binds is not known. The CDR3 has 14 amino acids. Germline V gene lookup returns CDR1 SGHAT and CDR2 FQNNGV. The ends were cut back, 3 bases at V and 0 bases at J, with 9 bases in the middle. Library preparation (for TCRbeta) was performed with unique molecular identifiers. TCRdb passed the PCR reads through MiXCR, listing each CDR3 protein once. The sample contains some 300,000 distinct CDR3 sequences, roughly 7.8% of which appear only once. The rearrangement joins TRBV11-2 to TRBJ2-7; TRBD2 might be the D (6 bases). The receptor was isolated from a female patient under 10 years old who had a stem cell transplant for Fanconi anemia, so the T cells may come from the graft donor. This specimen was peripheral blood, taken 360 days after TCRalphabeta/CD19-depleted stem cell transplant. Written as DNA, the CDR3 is TGTGCCAGCAGCTTTAGCGGTAGCTCCTACGAGCAGTACTTC. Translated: CASSFSGSSYEQYF.